This T cell receptor (beta chain) derives from a study of blood T cell repertoires in COVID-19. Clones were sequenced by immunoSEQ multiplex PCR, and TCRdb holds only the in-frame ones, with some missing. The data show 130,000 or so clones, around four fifths seen once. The CDR3 covers 15 residues. V trimming: 4 bases; J trimming: 2 bases; junction bases outside the gene matches: 7. In germline, CDR1 is MNHEY, CDR2 SVGAGI. This clone was found once. The source is a man aged 40-49 years with acute COVID-19. The chain links TRBV6-5 to TRBJ2-7, with 8 nucleotides matching TRBD2. The specimen was PBMCs or T cells enriched from blood (not recorded which). The CDR3 DNA reads TGTGCCAGCAGTTCCGGCCTAGCGGGTCCCTACGAGCAGTACTTC. Protein product: CASSSGLAGPYEQYF.